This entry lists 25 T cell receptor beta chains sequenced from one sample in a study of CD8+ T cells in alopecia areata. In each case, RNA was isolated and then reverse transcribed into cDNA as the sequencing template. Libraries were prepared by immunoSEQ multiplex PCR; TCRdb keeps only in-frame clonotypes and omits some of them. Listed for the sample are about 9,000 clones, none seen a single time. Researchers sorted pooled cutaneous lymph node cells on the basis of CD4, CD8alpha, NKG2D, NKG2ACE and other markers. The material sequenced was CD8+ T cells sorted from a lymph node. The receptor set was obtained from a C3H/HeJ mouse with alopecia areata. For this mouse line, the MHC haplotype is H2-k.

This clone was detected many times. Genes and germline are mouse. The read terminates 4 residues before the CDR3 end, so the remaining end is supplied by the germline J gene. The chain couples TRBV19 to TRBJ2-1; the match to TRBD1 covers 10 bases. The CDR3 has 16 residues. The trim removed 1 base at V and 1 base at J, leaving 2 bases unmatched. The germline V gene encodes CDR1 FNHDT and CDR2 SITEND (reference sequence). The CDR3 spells CASSIRTGGNYAEQFF. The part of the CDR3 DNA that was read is TGTGCCAGCAGTATAAGGACAGGGGGGAACTATGCT.

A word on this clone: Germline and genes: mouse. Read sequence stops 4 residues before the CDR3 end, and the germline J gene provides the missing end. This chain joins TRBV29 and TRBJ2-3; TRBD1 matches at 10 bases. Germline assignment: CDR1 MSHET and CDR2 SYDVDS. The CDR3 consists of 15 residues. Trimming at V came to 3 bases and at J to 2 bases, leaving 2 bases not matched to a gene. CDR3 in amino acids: CASSFGQGDAETLYF. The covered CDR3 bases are TGTGCTAGCAGTTTTGGACAGGGGGATGCAGAA.

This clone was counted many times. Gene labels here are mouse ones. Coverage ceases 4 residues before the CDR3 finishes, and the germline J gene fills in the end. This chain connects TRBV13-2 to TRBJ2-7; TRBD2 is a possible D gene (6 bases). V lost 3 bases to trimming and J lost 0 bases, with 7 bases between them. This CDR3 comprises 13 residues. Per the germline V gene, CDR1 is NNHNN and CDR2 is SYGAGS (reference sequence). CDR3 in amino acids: CASGAWGSYEQYF. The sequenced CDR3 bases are TGTGCCAGCGGTGCCTGGGGCTCCTAT.

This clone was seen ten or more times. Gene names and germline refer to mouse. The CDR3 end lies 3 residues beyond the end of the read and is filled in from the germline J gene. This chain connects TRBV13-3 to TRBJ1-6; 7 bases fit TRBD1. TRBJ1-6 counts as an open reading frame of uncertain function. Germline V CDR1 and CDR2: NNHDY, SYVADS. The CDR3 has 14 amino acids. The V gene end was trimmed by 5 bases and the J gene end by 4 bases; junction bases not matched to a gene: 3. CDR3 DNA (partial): TGTGCCAGCAGCTGGGGACAGTATAATTCGCCC. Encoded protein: CASSWGQYNSP. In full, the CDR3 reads CASSWGQYNSPLYF.

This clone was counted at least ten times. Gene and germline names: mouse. The covered CDR3 bases are TGTGCCAGCAGTGGACAAAACCAAGAC. Translating gives CASSGQNQD. The full CDR3 sequence reads CASSGQNQDTQYF. The chain couples TRBV13-3 to TRBJ2-5; D unclear. The CDR3 end lies 4 residues beyond the end of the read and is filled in from the germline J gene. Germline-derived CDR1 and CDR2 are NNHDY and SYVADS. The CDR3 has 13 residues. Trimming took off 3 bases at V and 0 bases at J, with 5 bases between the two ends.

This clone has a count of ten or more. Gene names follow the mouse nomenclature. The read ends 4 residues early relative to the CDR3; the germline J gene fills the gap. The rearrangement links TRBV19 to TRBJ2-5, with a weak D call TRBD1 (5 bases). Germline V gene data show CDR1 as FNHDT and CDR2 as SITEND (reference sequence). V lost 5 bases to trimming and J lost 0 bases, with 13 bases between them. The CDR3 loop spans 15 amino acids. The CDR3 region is CASSAQGINQDTQYF. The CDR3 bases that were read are TGTGCCAGCAGCGCCCAGGGAATTAACCAAGAC. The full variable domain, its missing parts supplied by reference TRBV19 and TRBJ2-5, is GGIITQTPKFLIGQEGQKLTLKCQQNFNHDTMYWYRQDSGKGLRLIYYSITENDLQKGDLSEGYDASREKKSSFSLTVTSAQKNEMAVFLCASSAQGINQDTQYFGPGTRLLVL.

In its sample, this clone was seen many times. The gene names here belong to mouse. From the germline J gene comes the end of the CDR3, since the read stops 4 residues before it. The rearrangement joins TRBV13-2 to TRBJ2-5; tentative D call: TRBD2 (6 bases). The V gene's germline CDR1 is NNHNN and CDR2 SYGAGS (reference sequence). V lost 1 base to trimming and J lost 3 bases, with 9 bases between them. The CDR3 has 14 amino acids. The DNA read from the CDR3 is TGTGCCAGCGGTGATCGACTGGTTCAAGAC. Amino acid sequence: CASGDRLVQD. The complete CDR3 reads CASGDRLVQDTQYF.

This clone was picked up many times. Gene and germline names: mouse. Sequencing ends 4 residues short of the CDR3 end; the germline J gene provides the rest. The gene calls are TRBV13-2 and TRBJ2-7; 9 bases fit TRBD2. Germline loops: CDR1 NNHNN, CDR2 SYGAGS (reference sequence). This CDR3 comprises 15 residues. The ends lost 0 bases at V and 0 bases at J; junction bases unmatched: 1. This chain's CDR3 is CASGDDWGVSYEQYF. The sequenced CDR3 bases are TGTGCCAGCGGTGATGACTGGGGGGTCTCCTAT.

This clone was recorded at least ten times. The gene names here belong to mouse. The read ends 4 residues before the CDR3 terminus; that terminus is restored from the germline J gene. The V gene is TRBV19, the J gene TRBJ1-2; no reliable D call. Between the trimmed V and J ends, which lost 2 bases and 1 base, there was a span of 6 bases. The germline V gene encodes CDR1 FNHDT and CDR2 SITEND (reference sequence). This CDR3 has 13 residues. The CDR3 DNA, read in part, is TGTGCCAGCAGTATCCAGGTAAACTCC. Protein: CASSIQVNS. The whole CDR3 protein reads CASSIQVNSDYTF.

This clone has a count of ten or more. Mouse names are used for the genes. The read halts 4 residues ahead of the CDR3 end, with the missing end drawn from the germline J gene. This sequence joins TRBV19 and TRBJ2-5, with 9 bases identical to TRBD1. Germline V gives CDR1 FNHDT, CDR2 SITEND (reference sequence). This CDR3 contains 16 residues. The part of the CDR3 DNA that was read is TGTGCCAGCAGCCCTCCCCCGGGACAGGGAACCGAC. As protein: CASSPPPGQGTD. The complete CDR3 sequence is CASSPPPGQGTDTQYF.

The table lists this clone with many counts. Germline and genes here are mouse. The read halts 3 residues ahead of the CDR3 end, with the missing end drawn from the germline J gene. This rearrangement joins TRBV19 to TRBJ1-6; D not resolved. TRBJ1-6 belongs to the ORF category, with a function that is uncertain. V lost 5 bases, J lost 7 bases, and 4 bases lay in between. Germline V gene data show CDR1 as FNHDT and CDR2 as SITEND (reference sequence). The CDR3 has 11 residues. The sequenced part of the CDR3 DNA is TGTGCCAGCAGCCAGAATTCGCCC. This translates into CASSQNSP. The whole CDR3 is CASSQNSPLYF.

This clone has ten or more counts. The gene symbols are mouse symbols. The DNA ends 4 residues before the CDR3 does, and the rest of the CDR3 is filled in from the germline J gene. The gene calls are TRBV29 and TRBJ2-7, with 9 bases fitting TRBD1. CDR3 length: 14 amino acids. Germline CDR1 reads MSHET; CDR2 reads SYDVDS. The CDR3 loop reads CASSLMGQGHEQYF. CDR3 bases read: TGTGCTAGCAGTTTAATGGGACAGGGACAT.

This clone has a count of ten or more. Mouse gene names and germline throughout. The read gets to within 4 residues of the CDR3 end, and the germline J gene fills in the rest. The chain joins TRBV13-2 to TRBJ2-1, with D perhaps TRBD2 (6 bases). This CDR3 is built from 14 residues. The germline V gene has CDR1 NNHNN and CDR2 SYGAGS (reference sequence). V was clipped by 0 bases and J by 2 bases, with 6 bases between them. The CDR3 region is CASGDAGDYAEQFF. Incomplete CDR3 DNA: TGTGCCAGCGGTGATGCTGGGGACTATGCT.

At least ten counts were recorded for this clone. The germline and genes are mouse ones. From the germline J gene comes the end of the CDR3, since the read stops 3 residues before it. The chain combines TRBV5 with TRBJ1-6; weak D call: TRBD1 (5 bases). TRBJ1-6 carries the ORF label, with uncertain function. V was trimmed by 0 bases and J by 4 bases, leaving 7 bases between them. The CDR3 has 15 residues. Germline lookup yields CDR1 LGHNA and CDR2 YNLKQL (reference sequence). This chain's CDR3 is CASSQDGGYNSPLYF. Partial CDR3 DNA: TGTGCCAGCAGCCAAGATGGGGGGTATAATTCGCCC.

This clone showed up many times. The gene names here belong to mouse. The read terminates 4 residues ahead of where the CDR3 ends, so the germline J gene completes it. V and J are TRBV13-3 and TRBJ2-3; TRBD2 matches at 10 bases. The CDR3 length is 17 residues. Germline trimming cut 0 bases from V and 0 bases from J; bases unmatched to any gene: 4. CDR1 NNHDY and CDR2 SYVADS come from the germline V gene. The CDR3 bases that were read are TGTGCCAGCAGTGATGCTGACTGGGGGGCGAGTGCAGAA. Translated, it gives CASSDADWGASAE. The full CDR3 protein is CASSDADWGASAETLYF.

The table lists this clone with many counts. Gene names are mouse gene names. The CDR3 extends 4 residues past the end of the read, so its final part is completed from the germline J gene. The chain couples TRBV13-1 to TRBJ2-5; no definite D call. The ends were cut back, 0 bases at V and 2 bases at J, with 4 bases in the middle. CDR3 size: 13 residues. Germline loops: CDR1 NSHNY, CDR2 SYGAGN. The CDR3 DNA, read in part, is TGTGCCAGCAGTGATGCCCTCCAAGAC. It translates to CASSDALQD. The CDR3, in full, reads CASSDALQDTQYF.

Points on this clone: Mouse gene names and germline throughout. The part of the CDR3 DNA that was read is TGTGCCAGCAGCCAAGACTGGGCGAACTATGCT. Amino acids: CASSQDWANYA. The entire CDR3 sequence reads CASSQDWANYAEQFF. V usage is TRBV2 and J usage is TRBJ2-1; D possibly corresponds to TRBD2 (5 bases). The read halts 4 residues ahead of the CDR3 end, with the missing end drawn from the germline J gene. Germline CDR1 LGHNA, CDR2 YSYQKL. The CDR3 is 15 residues long. V was trimmed by 0 bases and J by 1 base, leaving 7 bases between them.

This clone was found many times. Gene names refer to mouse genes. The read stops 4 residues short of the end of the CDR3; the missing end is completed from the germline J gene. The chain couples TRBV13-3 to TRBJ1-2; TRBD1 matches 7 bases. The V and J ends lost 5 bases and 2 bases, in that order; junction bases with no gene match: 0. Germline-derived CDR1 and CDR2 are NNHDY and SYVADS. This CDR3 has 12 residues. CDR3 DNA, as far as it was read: TGTGCCAGCAGGGACAGGAACTCC. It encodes CASRDRNS. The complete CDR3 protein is CASRDRNSDYTF.

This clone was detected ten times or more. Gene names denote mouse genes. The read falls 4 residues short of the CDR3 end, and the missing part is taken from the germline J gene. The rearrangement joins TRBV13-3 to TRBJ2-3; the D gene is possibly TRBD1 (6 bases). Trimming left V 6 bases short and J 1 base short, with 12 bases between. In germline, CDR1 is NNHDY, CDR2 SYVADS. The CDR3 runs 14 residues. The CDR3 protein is CASTHRVGAETLYF. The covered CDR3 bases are TGTGCCAGCACCCACAGGGTGGGTGCAGAA.

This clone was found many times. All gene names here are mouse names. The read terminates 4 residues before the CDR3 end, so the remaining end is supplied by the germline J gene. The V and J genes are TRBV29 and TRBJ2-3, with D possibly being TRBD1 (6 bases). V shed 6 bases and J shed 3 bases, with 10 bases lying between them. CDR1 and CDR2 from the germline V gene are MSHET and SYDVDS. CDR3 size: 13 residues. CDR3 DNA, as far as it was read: TGTGCTAGCAGCCCTGACAGGGCAGAA. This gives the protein CASSPDRAE. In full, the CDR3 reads CASSPDRAETLYF.

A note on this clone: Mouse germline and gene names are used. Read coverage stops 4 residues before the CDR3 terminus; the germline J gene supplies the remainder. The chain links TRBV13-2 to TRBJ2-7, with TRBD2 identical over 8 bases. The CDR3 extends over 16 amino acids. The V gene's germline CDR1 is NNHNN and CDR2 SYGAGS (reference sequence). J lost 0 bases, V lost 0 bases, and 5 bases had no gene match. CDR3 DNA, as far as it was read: TGTGCCAGCGGTGATGAGGGGGGGGCGAGCTCCTAT. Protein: CASGDEGGASSY. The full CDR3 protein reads CASGDEGGASSYEQYF.

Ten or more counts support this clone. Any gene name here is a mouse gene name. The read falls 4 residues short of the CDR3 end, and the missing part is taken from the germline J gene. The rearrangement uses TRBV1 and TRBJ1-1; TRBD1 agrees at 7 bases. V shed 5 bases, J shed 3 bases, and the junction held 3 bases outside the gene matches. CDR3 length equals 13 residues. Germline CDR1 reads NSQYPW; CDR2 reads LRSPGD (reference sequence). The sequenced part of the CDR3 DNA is TGCACCTGCAGTCGACAGGGTGACACA. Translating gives CTCSRQGDT. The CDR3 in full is CTCSRQGDTEVFF. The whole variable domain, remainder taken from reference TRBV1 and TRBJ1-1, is VTLLEQNPRWRLVPRGQAVNLRCILKNSQYPWMSWYQQDLQKQLQWLFTLRSPGDKEVKSLPGADYLATRVTDTELRLQVANMSQGRTLYCTCSRQGDTEVFFGKGTRLTVV.

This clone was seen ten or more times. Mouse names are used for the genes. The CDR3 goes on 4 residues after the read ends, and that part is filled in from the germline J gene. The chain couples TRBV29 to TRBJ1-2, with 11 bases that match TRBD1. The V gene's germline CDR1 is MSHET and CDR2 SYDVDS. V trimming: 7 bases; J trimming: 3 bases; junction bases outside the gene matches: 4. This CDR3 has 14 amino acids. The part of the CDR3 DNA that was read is TGTGCTAGCACCCGGACAGGGGGCGACTCC. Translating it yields CASTRTGGDS. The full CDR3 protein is CASTRTGGDSDYTF.

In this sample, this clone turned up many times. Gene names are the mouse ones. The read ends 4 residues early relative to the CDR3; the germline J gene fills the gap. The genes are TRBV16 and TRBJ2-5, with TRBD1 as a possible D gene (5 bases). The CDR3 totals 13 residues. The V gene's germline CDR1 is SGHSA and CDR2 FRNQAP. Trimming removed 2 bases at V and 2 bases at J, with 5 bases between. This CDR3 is CASSLQGQDTQYF. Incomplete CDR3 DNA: TGTGCAAGCAGCTTACAGGGCCAAGAC.

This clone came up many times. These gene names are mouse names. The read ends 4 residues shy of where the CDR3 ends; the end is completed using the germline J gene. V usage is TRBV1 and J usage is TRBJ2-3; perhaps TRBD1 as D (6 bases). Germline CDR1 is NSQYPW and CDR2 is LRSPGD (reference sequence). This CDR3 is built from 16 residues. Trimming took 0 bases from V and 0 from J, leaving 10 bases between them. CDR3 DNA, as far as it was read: TGCACCTGCAGTGCAGAGGCAGGGGCTAGTGCAGAA. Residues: CTCSAEAGASAE. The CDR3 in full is CTCSAEAGASAETLYF.